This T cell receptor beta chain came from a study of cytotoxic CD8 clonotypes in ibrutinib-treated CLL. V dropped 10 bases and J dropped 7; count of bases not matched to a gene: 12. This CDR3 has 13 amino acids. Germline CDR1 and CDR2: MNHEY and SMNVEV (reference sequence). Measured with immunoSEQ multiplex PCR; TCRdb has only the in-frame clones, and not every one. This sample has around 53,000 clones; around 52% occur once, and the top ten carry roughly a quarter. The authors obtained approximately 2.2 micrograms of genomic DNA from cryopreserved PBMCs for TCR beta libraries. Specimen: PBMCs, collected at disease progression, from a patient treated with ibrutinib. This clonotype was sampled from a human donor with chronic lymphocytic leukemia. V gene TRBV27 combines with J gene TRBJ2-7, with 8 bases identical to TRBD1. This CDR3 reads CATRRAGGWEQYF. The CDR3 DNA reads TGTGCCACCCGTAGGGCAGGGGGCTGGGAGCAGTACTTC.